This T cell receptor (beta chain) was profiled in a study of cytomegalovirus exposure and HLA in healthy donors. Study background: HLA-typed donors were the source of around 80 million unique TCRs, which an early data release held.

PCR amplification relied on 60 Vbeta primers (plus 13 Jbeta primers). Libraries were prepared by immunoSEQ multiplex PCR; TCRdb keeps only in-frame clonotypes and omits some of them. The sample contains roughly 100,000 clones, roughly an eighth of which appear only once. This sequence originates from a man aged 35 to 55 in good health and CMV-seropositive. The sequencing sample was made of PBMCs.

CDR3 in amino acids: CASSARVEEPQHF. The CDR3 bases are TGTGCCAGCAGTGCCAGGGTGGAAGAGCCCCAGCATTTT. The V and J genes are TRBV6-1 and TRBJ1-5, with a possible D match to TRBD1 (5 bases). V dropped 4 bases and J dropped 8 bases, with 12 bases sitting between them. This CDR3 region has 13 residues. Looked up from germline, CDR1 is MNHNS and CDR2 is SASEGT.